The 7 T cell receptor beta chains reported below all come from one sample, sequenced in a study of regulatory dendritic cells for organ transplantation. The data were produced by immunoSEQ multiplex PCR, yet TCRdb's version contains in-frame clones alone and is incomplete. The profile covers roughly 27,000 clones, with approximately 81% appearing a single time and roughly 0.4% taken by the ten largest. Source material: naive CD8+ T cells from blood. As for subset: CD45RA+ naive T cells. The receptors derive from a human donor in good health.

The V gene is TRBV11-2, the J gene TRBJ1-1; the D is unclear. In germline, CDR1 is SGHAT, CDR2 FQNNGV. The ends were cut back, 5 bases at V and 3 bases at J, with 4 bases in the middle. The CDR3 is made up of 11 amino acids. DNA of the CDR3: TGTGCCAGCAGCCCTTACACTGAAGCTTTCTTT. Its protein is CASSPYTEAFF.

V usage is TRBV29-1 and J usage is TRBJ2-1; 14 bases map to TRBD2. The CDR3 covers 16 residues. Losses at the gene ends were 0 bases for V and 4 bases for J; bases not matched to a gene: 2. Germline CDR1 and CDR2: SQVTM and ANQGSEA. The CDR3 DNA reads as TGCAGCGTTGAAGATCGGACTAGCGGGGGGTACAATGAGCAGTTCTTC. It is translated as CSVEDRTSGGYNEQFF.

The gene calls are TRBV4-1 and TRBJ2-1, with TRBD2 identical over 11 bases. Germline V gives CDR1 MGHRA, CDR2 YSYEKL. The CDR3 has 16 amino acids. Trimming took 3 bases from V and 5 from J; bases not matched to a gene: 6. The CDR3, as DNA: TGCGCCAGCAGCCATTATAGCGGGGGGGCGGACAATGAGCAGTTCTTC. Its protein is CASSHYSGGADNEQFF.

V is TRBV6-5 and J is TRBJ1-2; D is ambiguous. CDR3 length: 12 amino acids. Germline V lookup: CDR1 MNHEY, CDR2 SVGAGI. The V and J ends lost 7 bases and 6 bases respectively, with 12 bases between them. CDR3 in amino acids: CASKEPQNGYTF. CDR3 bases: TGTGCCAGCAAAGAACCCCAGAATGGCTACACCTTC.

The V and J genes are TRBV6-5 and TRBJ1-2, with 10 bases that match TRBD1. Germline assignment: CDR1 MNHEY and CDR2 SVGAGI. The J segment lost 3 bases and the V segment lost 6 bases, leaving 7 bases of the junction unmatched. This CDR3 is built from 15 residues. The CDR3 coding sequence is TGTGCCAGCAGCCCGGGACAGGGGACCGACTATGGCTACACCTTC. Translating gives CASSPGQGTDYGYTF.

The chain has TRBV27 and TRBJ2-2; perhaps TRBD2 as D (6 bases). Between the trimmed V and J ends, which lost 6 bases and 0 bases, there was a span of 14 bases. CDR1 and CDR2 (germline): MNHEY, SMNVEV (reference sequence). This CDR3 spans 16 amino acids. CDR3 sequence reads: CASRPWTNTNTGELFF. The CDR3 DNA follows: TGTGCCAGCAGACCCTGGACTAATACGAACACCGGGGAGCTGTTTTTT.

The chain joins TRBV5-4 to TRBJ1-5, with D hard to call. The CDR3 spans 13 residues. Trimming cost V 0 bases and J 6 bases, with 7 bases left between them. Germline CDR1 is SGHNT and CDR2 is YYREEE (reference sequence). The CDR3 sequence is CASSLEGGQPQHF. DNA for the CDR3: TGTGCCAGCAGCTTGGAAGGCGGTCAGCCCCAGCATTTT.